This TCR beta chain was sequenced during a study of T cell responses to AZD1222 COVID-19 vaccine. General study points: Once two AZD1222 doses were given, Spike-specific TCR breadth and depth went up.

Profiling relied on immunoSEQ multiplex PCR, and the TCRdb table lists in-frame clones only, not all of them. The sample records 90,000 to 120,000 clones, about 90% being singletons. For this clone: What it binds is not known.

This TCR was sampled from an adult who received the AZD1222 COVID-19 vaccine. The input for sequencing was peripheral blood, taken 28 days after the second AZD1222 dose.

CDR3 residues: CASNGGGAADTQYF. The CDR3 DNA sequence: TGTGCCAGCAATGGCGGGGGGGCCGCAGATACGCAGTATTTT. This chain links TRBV6-5 with TRBJ2-3, with 9 bases matching TRBD2. J was trimmed by 4 bases and V by 7 bases; bases with no gene match: 6. The CDR3 sequence is 14 residues long. Per germline, CDR1 MNHEY and CDR2 SVGAGI.